The 21 T cell receptor beta chains below come from one sample, sequenced in a study of response to subunit inactivated influenza vaccine. TCRdb re-derived calls from the RT-PCR reads in MiXCR, one entry per CDR3 protein. The sample contains 630,000 or so distinct CDR3 sequences, more than 15% of which appear only once. The sequences come from PBMCs from blood, collected about 12 days after vaccination. These receptors were taken from a man between 45 and 60 years old who received an inactivated influenza vaccine.

This clonotype appeared a few times. The V and J genes are TRBV20-1 and TRBJ2-1; D is uncertain. The CDR3 spans 14 residues. With 0 bases removed from V and 2 bases from J, the gap between germline ends came to 8 bases. The germline V gene has CDR1 DFQATT and CDR2 SNEGSKA (reference sequence). The DNA of the CDR3 is TGCAGTGCTAGAGATCTAAAGACCTACAATGAGCAGTTCTTC. This sequence encodes CSARDLKTYNEQFF.

This chain joins TRBV20-1 and TRBJ2-2, with 11 nucleotides matching TRBD1. With V trimmed by 2 bases and J by 6 bases, 5 bases remained unmatched. This CDR3 is 15 amino acids long. CDR1 and CDR2 (germline): DFQATT, SNEGSKA (reference sequence). CDR3 coding DNA: TGCAGTGCTAGATCCCGGGACAGGGGGTCCGGGGAGCTGTTTTTT. Translated: CSARSRDRGSGELFF.

This clonotype occurred once. The V gene is TRBV6-6, the J gene TRBJ2-5, with no clear D. The germline V gene encodes CDR1 MNHNY and CDR2 SVGAGI (reference sequence). Deletions cut 9 bases from V and 5 bases from J, with 10 bases between. The CDR3 has 11 residues. CDR3 in amino acids: CASRSWETQYF. CDR3 DNA: TGTGCCAGTCGCTCGTGGGAGACCCAGTACTTC.

This clonotype turned up a few times. This sequence joins TRBV12-3 or TRBV12-4 and TRBJ1-2; the match to TRBD1 covers 9 bases. J lost 7 bases, V lost 4 bases, and 7 bases had no gene match. The CDR3 spans 14 residues. In DNA form, the CDR3 reads TGTGCCAGCAGTTCCCCGGGACAGGGTCGTGGCTACACCTTC. Its protein is CASSSPGQGRGYTF.

The chain combines TRBV5-1 with TRBJ2-3, with TRBD1 identical over 8 bases. Germline-derived CDR1 and CDR2 are SGHRS and YFSETQ. This CDR3 region has 16 residues. After removal of 4 bases from V and 0 bases from J, the junction contained 7 bases not matched to a gene. Written as DNA, the CDR3 is TGCGCCAGCAGCGAACCATGGGACAGGAGCACAGATACGCAGTATTTT. Translation: CASSEPWDRSTDTQYF.

As to this clonotype: One end of the junction is discordant with germline, which a read error may explain. The V and J genes are TRBV7-7 and TRBJ2-2; D is perhaps TRBD2 (6 bases). The length of the CDR3 is 16 residues. Germline V gene lookup returns CDR1 SSHAT and CDR2 FNYEAQ (reference sequence). The CDR3 coding sequence is TGTGCTAGCAGCCGTCCCTCGGGGGCGAACACCGGGGAGCTGTTTTTT. Amino acids: CASSRPSGANTGELFF.

The gene calls are TRBV25-1 and TRBJ2-5; D perhaps matches TRBD2 (6 bases). The CDR3 extends over 14 amino acids. V dropped 2 bases and J dropped 5 bases, with 12 bases sitting between them. The germline V gene encodes CDR1 MGHDK and CDR2 SYGVNS. CDR3: CASSEPGGWETQYF. CDR3 sequence (DNA): TGTGCCAGCAGTGAACCTGGGGGGTGGGAGACCCAGTACTTC.

The chain is built from TRBV5-4 and TRBJ2-2; a weak D match, TRBD1 (5 bases). CDR3 length: 15 amino acids. From germline, CDR1 is SGHNT and CDR2 YYREEE (reference sequence). The V and J ends lost 1 base and 6 bases respectively, with 13 bases between them. The CDR3 DNA reads TGTGCCAGCAGCTTGAAGGGGATTAATGCCGGGGAGCTGTTTTTT. Translated, it gives CASSLKGINAGELFF.

This clonotype turned up a few times. V is TRBV7-3 and J is TRBJ1-2; TRBD1 matches 7 bases. The CDR3 has 13 residues. Per the germline V gene, CDR1 is SGHTA and CDR2 is FQGTGA. With 3 bases clipped from V and 8 bases from J, the junction kept 6 bases outside the gene matches. CDR3 amino acids: CASSLTGRGGYTF. CDR3 DNA sequence: TGTGCCAGCAGCTTGACAGGGAGGGGAGGCTACACCTTC.

Concerning this clonotype itself: A read error may be the cause here, since a much bigger clone is one base away. V gene TRBV6-2 or TRBV6-3 combines with J gene TRBJ2-1, with 7 bases aligning to TRBD2. The germline V gene encodes CDR1 MNHEY and CDR2 SVGEGT. The CDR3 runs to 14 residues. With 2 bases clipped from V and 2 bases from J, the junction kept 0 bases outside the gene matches. CDR3 region: CASSYGTTYNEQFF. The CDR3 DNA reads as TGTGCCAGCAGTTACGGGACTACCTACAATGAGCAGTTCTTC.

The rearrangement links TRBV7-2 to TRBJ2-7; 13 nucleotides match TRBD2. Germline V lookup: CDR1 SGHTA, CDR2 FQGNSA. The CDR3 runs 15 residues. Unmatched junction bases numbered 6, after V lost 4 bases and J lost 6 bases. CDR3 region: CASSSLAGGMREQYF. The CDR3 coding sequence is TGTGCCAGCAGCTCACTAGCGGGAGGGATGCGCGAGCAGTACTTC.

The rearrangement joins TRBV6-1 to TRBJ1-2, with 7 bases aligning to TRBD1. Unmatched junction bases numbered 1, after V lost 0 bases and J lost 0 bases. Per the germline V gene, CDR1 is MNHNS and CDR2 is SASEGT. The CDR3 has 15 amino acids. The CDR3 loop reads CASSEAGTANYGYTF. The CDR3 DNA is TGTGCCAGCAGTGAAGCAGGGACAGCTAACTATGGCTACACCTTC.

This clonotype was observed a handful of times. The CDR3 here is CSARGPGVHNSPLHF. In DNA, the CDR3 is TGCAGTGCTAGAGGGCCAGGGGTTCATAATTCACCCCTCCACTTT. The chain couples TRBV20-1 to TRBJ1-6; D is possibly TRBD1 (6 bases). Per the germline V gene, CDR1 is DFQATT and CDR2 is SNEGSKA (reference sequence). With 1 base removed from V and 5 bases from J, the gap between germline ends came to 12 bases. The CDR3 has 15 amino acids.

This clonotype came up once. The V gene is TRBV7-3, the J gene TRBJ2-5, with D tentatively TRBD2 (5 bases). Germline-derived CDR1 and CDR2 are SGHTA and FQGTGA. Trimming took off 2 bases at V and 5 bases at J, with 15 bases between the two ends. There are 15 residues in the CDR3. The CDR3 DNA follows: TGTGCCAGCAGCTTAGGGGTCGGGGTACGTGAGACCCAGTACTTC. This sequence encodes CASSLGVGVRETQYF.

The J gene is TRBJ2-4, the V gene TRBV21-1. TRBV21-1 is flagged as a pseudogene. The CDR3 is 15 amino acids. This chain's CDR3 is CASSNLSLAKNIQYF. The CDR3 nucleotides read TGTGCCAGCAGCAATTTGAGTTTAGCCAAAAACATTCAGTACTTC.

This chain connects TRBV12-3 or TRBV12-4 to TRBJ1-1, with D maybe TRBD1 (6 bases). Trimming removed 6 bases from V and 11 bases from J, with 25 bases in between. This CDR3 region has 15 residues. This chain's CDR3 is CASSLEVVDRAKAFF. The CDR3 DNA is TGTGCCAGCAGCCTCGAGGTGGTGGACAGAGCGAAGGCTTTCTTT.

The chain employs TRBV5-1 and TRBJ2-5; 10 bases agree with TRBD2. V trimming: 8 bases; J trimming: 3 bases; junction bases outside the gene matches: 10. The CDR3 is 15 residues long. The germline CDR1 and CDR2 sequences are SGHRS and YFSETQ. For the CDR3, the DNA is TGCGCCAGTAATAGCGGGGGGTCCAAAGAAGAGACCCAGTACTTC. Its protein product is CASNSGGSKEETQYF. The full variable domain, with the rest looked up from reference TRBV5-1 and TRBJ2-5, is KAGVTQTPRYLIKTRGQQVTLSCSPISGHRSVSWYQQTPGQGLQFLFEYFSETQRNKGNFPGRFSGRQFSNSRSEMNVSTLELGDSALYLCASNSGGSKEETQYFGPGTRLLVL.

This clonotype was counted a few times. The chain uses TRBV12-3 or TRBV12-4 and TRBJ2-2; possible D gene TRBD2, 5 bases. CDR3 length: 14 residues. V shed 7 bases and J shed 2 bases, with 11 bases lying between them. The CDR3 reads CASKGLPNTGELFF. CDR3 coding DNA: TGTGCCAGCAAAGGACTTCCTAACACCGGGGAGCTGTTTTTT.

The CDR3 protein is CASSLVGNRGEQYF. As DNA, the CDR3 is TGCGCCAGCAGCTTGGTAGGGAACAGAGGAGAGCAGTACTTC. The rearrangement joins TRBV5-1 to TRBJ2-7; D is ambiguous. The CDR3 spans 14 residues. From germline, CDR1 is SGHRS and CDR2 YFSETQ. V dropped 0 bases and J dropped 7 bases, with 14 bases sitting between them. Together with reference TRBV5-1 and TRBJ2-7, the CDR3 gives the full variable domain: KAGVTQTPRYLIKTRGQQVTLSCSPISGHRSVSWYQQTPGQGLQFLFEYFSETQRNKGNFPGRFSGRQFSNSRSEMNVSTLELGDSALYLCASSLVGNRGEQYFGPGTRLTVT.

The chain links TRBV7-2 to TRBJ2-7; D remains unclear. Trimming took off 1 base at V and 0 bases at J, with 7 bases between the two ends. The CDR3 consists of 14 residues. Germline assignment: CDR1 SGHTA and CDR2 FQGNSA. The CDR3 nucleotides read TGTGCCAGCAGCTTAGAACGGAGCTCCTACGAGCAGTACTTC. This codes for CASSLERSSYEQYF.

V usage is TRBV11-3 and J usage is TRBJ2-1; 9 bases are shared with TRBD2. This CDR3 comprises 14 residues. J gave up 8 bases and V 5 bases, and 7 bases lay outside the gene matches. From germline, CDR1 is SGHNT and CDR2 YENEEA. The CDR3 is CASSGAGGPYEQFF. The CDR3 coding sequence is TGTGCCAGCAGCGGGGCGGGAGGGCCCTATGAGCAGTTCTTC.